The rows below give T cell receptor beta chains drawn from one sample of a study of CD4 T cells in relation to SARS-CoV-2 and coronaviruses. Some clones are missing from TCRdb's copy, which holds only in-frame ones; the method was immunoSEQ multiplex PCR. The profile shows 50,000 to 65,000 clones, 92% of them singletons. The sequenced sample consisted of naive CD4+ T cells from PBMCs. Every receptor here comes from an adult with COVID-19. Both conserved end residues are part of each CDR3. The order of the fields is J gene, D gene, clone size, V gene, CDR3 DNA, CDR3 protein. A D gene is named only where the DNA matches it firmly. Expanded clones get a size class; other rows say once, few or many, or leave the size out.

J gene: TRBJ1-4
D gene: TRBD1
clone size: -
V gene: TRBV14
CDR3 DNA: TGTGCCAGCAGCCAAGCGTCGAACAGGGGGTTGGGAAAACTGTTTTTT
CDR3 protein: CASSQASNRGLGKLFF

J gene: TRBJ2-7
D gene: -
clone size: once
V gene: TRBV20-1
CDR3 DNA: TGCAGTGCCCGACGAGACTACGAGCAGTACTTC
CDR3 protein: CSARRDYEQYF

J gene: TRBJ1-2
D gene: TRBD1
clone size: -
V gene: TRBV5-1
CDR3 DNA: TGCGCCAGCAAAATGGACAGGGGGATGTATGGCTACACCTTC
CDR3 protein: CASKMDRGMYGYTF

J gene: TRBJ1-2
D gene: -
clone size: few
V gene: TRBV6-5
CDR3 DNA: TGTGCCAGCGGCCGGGGCTATGGCTACACCTTC
CDR3 protein: CASGRGYGYTF

J gene: TRBJ2-2
D gene: TRBD1
clone size: -
V gene: TRBV2
CDR3 DNA: TGTGCCAGCAATGGGACAGCGAAAAAAGGGGCCGGGGAGCTGTTTTTT
CDR3 protein: CASNGTAKKGAGELFF

J gene: TRBJ2-1
D gene: TRBD2
clone size: -
V gene: TRBV18
CDR3 DNA: TGTGCCAGCTCACCACCTGTGGGAGGGAGCTCCTACAATGAGCAGTTCTTC
CDR3 protein: CASSPPVGGSSYNEQFF

J gene: TRBJ2-3
D gene: -
clone size: -
V gene: TRBV7-2
CDR3 DNA: TGTGCCAGCAGCTTTCTCGGCGGGACGGCAGATACGCAGTATTTT
CDR3 protein: CASSFLGGTADTQYF

J gene: TRBJ2-7
D gene: -
clone size: -
V gene: TRBV20-1
CDR3 DNA: TGCAGTGCTAGTGAGGCCTTGCGGCCCTACGAGCAGTACTTC
CDR3 protein: CSASEALRPYEQYF

J gene: TRBJ2-7
D gene: -
clone size: -
V gene: TRBV18
CDR3 DNA: TGTGCCAGCTCTCTCGAAAGCGGGTCCTTCCCCCACGAGCAGTACTTC
CDR3 protein: CASSLESGSFPHEQYF

J gene: TRBJ2-1
D gene: -
clone size: -
V gene: TRBV6-2/TRBV6-3
CDR3 DNA: TGTGCCAGCAGTTACCCACGGCCGGGAGTGCAGGGCTACAATGAGCAGTTCTTC
CDR3 protein: CASSYPRPGVQGYNEQFF

J gene: TRBJ2-7
D gene: TRBD2
clone size: -
V gene: TRBV3-1/TRBV3-2
CDR3 DNA: TGTGCCAGCAGCCAAGGGGTAATTAGCGGGACAACTTACGAGCAGTACTTC
CDR3 protein: CASSQGVISGTTYEQYF

J gene: TRBJ2-1
D gene: TRBD2
clone size: -
V gene: TRBV7-2
CDR3 DNA: TGTGCCAGCAGCTTAAGCGGGAGGTTCGCCAATGAGCAGTTCTTC
CDR3 protein: CASSLSGRFANEQFF

J gene: TRBJ2-3
D gene: -
clone size: -
V gene: TRBV7-3
CDR3 DNA: TGTGCCAGCAGCCCGCGCCGACAGGGCACAGATACGCAGTATTTT
CDR3 protein: CASSPRRQGTDTQYF

J gene: TRBJ1-1
D gene: -
clone size: -
V gene: TRBV18
CDR3 DNA: TGTGCCAGCTCACCGGGGTTGAACACTGAAGCTTTCTTT
CDR3 protein: CASSPGLNTEAFF

J gene: TRBJ2-1
D gene: TRBD2
clone size: -
V gene: TRBV11-2
CDR3 DNA: TGTGCCAGCAGCTCTCTAGCGGGATCGAAAAATGAGCAGTTCTTC
CDR3 protein: CASSSLAGSKNEQFF

J gene: TRBJ1-5
D gene: TRBD1
clone size: -
V gene: TRBV13
CDR3 DNA: TGTGCCAGCAGCTTAAGCGGGACAGGGAATCAGCCCCAGCATTTT
CDR3 protein: CASSLSGTGNQPQHF

J gene: TRBJ2-2
D gene: -
clone size: -
V gene: TRBV5-6
CDR3 DNA: TGTGCCAGCAGCTTGGATATTTACGCCGGGGAGCTGTTTTTT
CDR3 protein: CASSLDIYAGELFF

J gene: TRBJ2-7
D gene: -
clone size: -
V gene: TRBV7-2
CDR3 DNA: TGTGCCAGCAGCTTAGGCGGGTATTACGAGCAGTACTTC
CDR3 protein: CASSLGGYYEQYF

J gene: TRBJ2-5
D gene: -
clone size: -
V gene: TRBV24-1
CDR3 DNA: TGTGCCACCAGTGATCCCGGCCAAGAGACCCAGTACTTC
CDR3 protein: CATSDPGQETQYF

J gene: TRBJ2-5
D gene: -
clone size: -
V gene: TRBV6-5
CDR3 DNA: TGTGCCAGCAGCCAAAGAGAGACCCAGTACTTC
CDR3 protein: CASSQRETQYF

J gene: TRBJ2-1
D gene: TRBD2
clone size: -
V gene: TRBV28
CDR3 DNA: TGTGCCAGCTGGGGGACTAGCGGGAAGCAGTTCTTC
CDR3 protein: CASWGTSGKQFF

J gene: TRBJ2-4
D gene: TRBD1
clone size: -
V gene: TRBV5-4
CDR3 DNA: TGTGCCAGCAGCTCAGGGGACAGGGGGAGTAACATTCAGTACTTC
CDR3 protein: CASSSGDRGSNIQYF

J gene: TRBJ2-3
D gene: -
clone size: -
V gene: TRBV19
CDR3 DNA: TGTGCCAGTAGTATGTCGCCTCGACTAATCACAGATACGCAGTATTTT
CDR3 protein: CASSMSPRLITDTQYF

J gene: TRBJ2-1
D gene: -
clone size: -
V gene: TRBV23-1
CDR3 DNA: TGCGCCAGCAGTTACTCACTAGCCGGTCCATTCTGTGAGCAGTTCTTC
CDR3 protein: CASSYSLAGPFCEQFF

J gene: TRBJ2-1
D gene: -
clone size: -
V gene: TRBV20-1
CDR3 DNA: TGCAGTGCTAGTCGTCACAGGCTCAGCTCCTACAATGAGCAGTTCTTC
CDR3 protein: CSASRHRLSSYNEQFF

J gene: TRBJ1-1
D gene: TRBD1
clone size: once
V gene: TRBV5-4
CDR3 DNA: TGTGCCAGCAGCGAAAGGACAGGGGTTGTCACTGAAGCTTTCTTT
CDR3 protein: CASSERTGVVTEAFF

J gene: TRBJ2-2
D gene: -
clone size: -
V gene: TRBV24-1
CDR3 DNA: TGTGCCACTTTATCCCAGCGGACCGGGGAGCTGTTTTTT
CDR3 protein: CATLSQRTGELFF

J gene: TRBJ2-7
D gene: TRBD2
clone size: -
V gene: TRBV7-9
CDR3 DNA: TGTGCCAGCAGTATGGCTAGCGGGACATACGAGCAGTACTTC
CDR3 protein: CASSMASGTYEQYF

J gene: TRBJ2-3
D gene: -
clone size: -
V gene: TRBV5-1
CDR3 DNA: TGCGCCAGCAGCTCCGGGACTCCCCCCACAGATACGCAGTATTTT
CDR3 protein: CASSSGTPPTDTQYF

J gene: TRBJ2-7
D gene: -
clone size: -
V gene: TRBV9
CDR3 DNA: TGTGCCAGCAGCGTAGCTGGTTCCGAGCAGTACTTC
CDR3 protein: CASSVAGSEQYF

J gene: TRBJ2-2
D gene: TRBD2
clone size: few
V gene: TRBV7-2
CDR3 DNA: TGTGCCAGCAGCCAGCTAGTCGGGAGGGCCCTCGACACCGGGGAGCTGTTTTTT
CDR3 protein: CASSQLVGRALDTGELFF

J gene: TRBJ2-3
D gene: TRBD2
clone size: -
V gene: TRBV2
CDR3 DNA: TGTGCCAGCAGTGGGCTAGCGGGAGGAGGAGATACGCAGTATTTT
CDR3 protein: CASSGLAGGGDTQYF

J gene: TRBJ2-3
D gene: -
clone size: -
V gene: TRBV14
CDR3 DNA: TGTGCCAGCAGCCTACTTAACACAGATACGCAGTATTTT
CDR3 protein: CASSLLNTDTQYF

J gene: TRBJ2-7
D gene: TRBD1
clone size: -
V gene: TRBV24-1
CDR3 DNA: TGTGCCACCAGCTCCAAGGGACAGGGGACCGAGCAGTACTTC
CDR3 protein: CATSSKGQGTEQYF

J gene: TRBJ2-5
D gene: -
clone size: once
V gene: TRBV5-1
CDR3 DNA: TGCGCCAGCACTTTAACCGCGTACCAAGAGACCCAGTACTTC
CDR3 protein: CASTLTAYQETQYF

J gene: TRBJ2-7
D gene: TRBD1
clone size: -
V gene: TRBV25-1
CDR3 DNA: TGTGCCAGCAGTGAACGGTCAGGGGGTCCCTACGAGCAGTACTTC
CDR3 protein: CASSERSGGPYEQYF

J gene: TRBJ2-1
D gene: -
clone size: -
V gene: TRBV3-1/TRBV3-2
CDR3 DNA: TGTGCCAGCAGCCCAGGGACGGATCACAATGAGCAGTTCTTC
CDR3 protein: CASSPGTDHNEQFF

J gene: TRBJ2-7
D gene: -
clone size: -
V gene: TRBV30
CDR3 DNA: TGTGCCTGGACACCAGAGGGGGGGCTCTTCGAGCAGTACTTC
CDR3 protein: CAWTPEGGLFEQYF

J gene: TRBJ2-4
D gene: -
clone size: -
V gene: TRBV12-3/TRBV12-4
CDR3 DNA: TGTGCCAGCAGTTTAGGACGGATTCAGTACTTC
CDR3 protein: CASSLGRIQYF

J gene: TRBJ2-6
D gene: -
clone size: -
V gene: TRBV2
CDR3 DNA: TGTGCCAGCAGCGCCGGACGGTACTCTGGGGCCAACGTCCTGACTTTC
CDR3 protein: CASSAGRYSGANVLTF

J gene: TRBJ1-1
D gene: TRBD1
clone size: -
V gene: TRBV19
CDR3 DNA: TGTGCCAGTAGTATAGATAGGGGGCGCCGGACTGAAGCTTTCTTT
CDR3 protein: CASSIDRGRRTEAFF

J gene: TRBJ2-7
D gene: -
clone size: -
V gene: TRBV6-2/TRBV6-3
CDR3 DNA: TGTGCCAGCAGTTACTCGATTACAGGGCTCTCCGGGCTCCCCTCCTACGAGCAGTACTTC
CDR3 protein: CASSYSITGLSGLPSYEQYF

J gene: TRBJ2-7
D gene: -
clone size: -
V gene: TRBV19
CDR3 DNA: TGTGCCAGTAGTATAGATTCCGCGGAATCCTACGAGCAGTACTTC
CDR3 protein: CASSIDSAESYEQYF

J gene: TRBJ1-3
D gene: -
clone size: -
V gene: TRBV5-1
CDR3 DNA: TGCGCCAGCAGCTTGCAGGGCGTCACTGGAAACACCATATATTTT
CDR3 protein: CASSLQGVTGNTIYF

J gene: TRBJ1-6
D gene: -
clone size: -
V gene: TRBV3-1/TRBV3-2
CDR3 DNA: TGTGCCAGCAGCCAAAGTGGCCAATCACCCCTCCACTTT
CDR3 protein: CASSQSGQSPLHF

J gene: TRBJ1-6
D gene: -
clone size: -
V gene: TRBV18
CDR3 DNA: TGTGCCAGCTCCACGCAGGTGGGGTCGGGGCATAATTCACCCCTCCACTTT
CDR3 protein: CASSTQVGSGHNSPLHF

J gene: TRBJ2-5
D gene: TRBD1
clone size: -
V gene: TRBV5-1
CDR3 DNA: TGCGCCAGCGGCAAAAGACAGGGAGAGACCCAGTACTTC
CDR3 protein: CASGKRQGETQYF

J gene: TRBJ2-1
D gene: TRBD1
clone size: -
V gene: TRBV7-8
CDR3 DNA: TGTGCCAGCAGCCATCACACAGGGGTACGGTACAATGAGCAGTTCTTC
CDR3 protein: CASSHHTGVRYNEQFF

J gene: TRBJ2-5
D gene: TRBD1
clone size: -
V gene: TRBV30
CDR3 DNA: TGTGCCTGGAGCCCGGGACAGACGTACCAAGAGACCCAGTACTTC
CDR3 protein: CAWSPGQTYQETQYF

J gene: TRBJ1-1
D gene: -
clone size: -
V gene: TRBV29-1
CDR3 DNA: TGCAGCGTCACTAGGAACACTGAAGCTTTCTTT
CDR3 protein: CSVTRNTEAFF